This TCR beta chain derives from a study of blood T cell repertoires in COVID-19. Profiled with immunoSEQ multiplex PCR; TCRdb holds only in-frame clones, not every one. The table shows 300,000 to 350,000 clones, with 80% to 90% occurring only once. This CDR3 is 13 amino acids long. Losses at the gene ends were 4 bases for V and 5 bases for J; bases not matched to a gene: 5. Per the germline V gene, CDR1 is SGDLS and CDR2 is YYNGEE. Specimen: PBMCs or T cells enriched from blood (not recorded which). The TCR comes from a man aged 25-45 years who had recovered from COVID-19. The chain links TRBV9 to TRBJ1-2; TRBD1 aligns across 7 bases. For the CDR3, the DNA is TGTGCCAGCAGCCCCGGACAGGAGTATGGCTACACCTTC. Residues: CASSPGQEYGYTF.